Included here is one T cell receptor beta chain sequence, with context. The sample is drawn from a study of shared T cell receptors in the human thymus. Trimming cost V 0 bases and J 3 bases, with 12 bases left between them. The CDR3 is made up of 15 amino acids. Germline V lookup: CDR1 SEHNR, CDR2 FQNEAQ (reference sequence). The method was immunoSEQ multiplex PCR; TCRdb's version includes in-frame clones alone and lacks a portion of them. Among some 700,000 clones listed, around 85% were seen once. The same sample was also studied in work on human thymus T cells. This second study notes: Corrective heart surgery yielded the resections from which the thymus tissue came. The authors found apparently biased V and J gene usage in thymic and blood repertoires.

The source material was thymocytes. This TCR was sampled from a girl under three years old with a congenital heart defect. The chain links TRBV7-9 to TRBJ2-7; maybe TRBD1 (5 bases). CDR3 amino acids: CASSLARGRDYEQYF. In DNA form, the CDR3 reads TGTGCCAGCAGCTTAGCTAGGGGCAGAGACTACGAGCAGTACTTC.